This T cell receptor (beta chain) was captured by sequencing in a study of blood T cell repertoires in COVID-19. Trimming cost V 0 bases and J 2 bases, with 7 bases left between them. CDR1 and CDR2 (germline): SGHTA, FQGNSA. The CDR3 runs 14 residues. The repertoire was sequenced with immunoSEQ multiplex PCR; TCRdb's copy has only in-frame clones and lacks some. The table shows 130,000 or so clones, with about 86% occurring only once. The gene calls are TRBV7-2 and TRBJ2-5; perhaps TRBD1 as D (5 bases). This sequence originates from a woman aged 45-60 years with acute or convalescent COVID-19. Sample: peripheral blood. CDR3 DNA sequence: TGTGCCAGCAGCTTAGCAGGGGCGCAAGAGACCCAGTACTTC. Its translation is CASSLAGAQETQYF.